The clone carrying this T cell receptor (beta chain) was counted only a few times. Its target is not known. Between the trimmed V and J ends, which lost 3 bases and 12 bases, there was a span of 14 bases. Germline V gives CDR1 ENHRY, CDR2 SYGVKD. The CDR3 consists of 13 residues. Diagnosis of hyperthyroidism was new in patients aged 18 to 65, and its duration was under 2 months. These data belong to a study of T cells in Graves' hyperthyroidism and ophthalmopathy. Study-wide results and limits: Clonotypes that were expanded in thyroid above 0.001 mostly appeared in blood too.

TCR beta CDR3 sequences were amplified from RNA transcripts. The HTBI primer set drove a first-round RT-PCR of the TCR CDR3. A single record per CDR3 protein comes from TCRdb applying MiXCR to the multiplex PCR reads. The sample holds hundreds of thousands of distinct CDR3 sequences, 12% to 15% seen once. This receptor was taken from a woman aged 18-30 years with Graves' hyperthyroidism. This chain connects TRBV10-3 to TRBJ1-4; no firm D call. Sample: blood. Written as DNA, the CDR3 is TGTGCCATCAGTGAAGTTTCGGCCGCAGAACTGTTTTTT. Its translation: CAISEVSAAELFF.